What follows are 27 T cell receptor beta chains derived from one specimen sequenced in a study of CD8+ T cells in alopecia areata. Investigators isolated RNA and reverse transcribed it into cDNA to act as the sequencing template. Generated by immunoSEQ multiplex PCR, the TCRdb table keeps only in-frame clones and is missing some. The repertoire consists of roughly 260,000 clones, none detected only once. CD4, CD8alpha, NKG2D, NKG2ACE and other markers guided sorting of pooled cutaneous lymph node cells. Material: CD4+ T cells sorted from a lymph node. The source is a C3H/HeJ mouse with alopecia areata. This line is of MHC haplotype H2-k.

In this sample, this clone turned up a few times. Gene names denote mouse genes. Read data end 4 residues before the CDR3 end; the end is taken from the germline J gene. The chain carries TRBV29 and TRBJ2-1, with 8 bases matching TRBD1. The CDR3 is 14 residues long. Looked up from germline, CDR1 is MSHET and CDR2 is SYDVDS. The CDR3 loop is CASSATGAGAEQFF. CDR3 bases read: TGTGCTAGCAGCGCGACAGGGGCGGGAGCT.

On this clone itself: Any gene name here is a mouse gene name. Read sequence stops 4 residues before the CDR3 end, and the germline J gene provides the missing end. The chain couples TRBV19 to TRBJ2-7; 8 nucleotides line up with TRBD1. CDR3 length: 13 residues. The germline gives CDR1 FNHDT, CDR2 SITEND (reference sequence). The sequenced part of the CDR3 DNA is TGTGCCAGCAGCCCCTCGACAGGGGAT. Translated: CASSPSTGD. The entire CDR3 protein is CASSPSTGDEQYF.

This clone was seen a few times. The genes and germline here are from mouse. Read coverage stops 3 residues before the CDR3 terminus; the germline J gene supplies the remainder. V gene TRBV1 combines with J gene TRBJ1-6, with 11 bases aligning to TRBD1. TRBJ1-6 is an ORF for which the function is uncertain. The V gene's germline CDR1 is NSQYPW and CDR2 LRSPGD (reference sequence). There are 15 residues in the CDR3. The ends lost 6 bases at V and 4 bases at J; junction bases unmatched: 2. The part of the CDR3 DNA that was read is TGCACCTGCAGAGGGACAGGGGGGTATAATTCGCCC. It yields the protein CTCRGTGGYNSP. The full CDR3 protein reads CTCRGTGGYNSPLYF.

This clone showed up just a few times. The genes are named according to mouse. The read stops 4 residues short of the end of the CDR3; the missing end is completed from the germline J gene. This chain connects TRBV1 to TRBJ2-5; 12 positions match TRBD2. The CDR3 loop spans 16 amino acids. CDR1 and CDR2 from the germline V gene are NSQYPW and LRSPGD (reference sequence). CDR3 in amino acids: CTCSASGLGGKDTQYF. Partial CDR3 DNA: TGCACCTGCAGTGCCTCGGGACTGGGGGGTAAAGAC.

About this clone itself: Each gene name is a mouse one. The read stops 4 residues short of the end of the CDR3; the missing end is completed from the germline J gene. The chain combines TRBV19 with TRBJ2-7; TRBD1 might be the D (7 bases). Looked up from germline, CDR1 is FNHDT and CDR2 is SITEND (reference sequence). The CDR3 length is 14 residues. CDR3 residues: CASSIEGARDEQYF. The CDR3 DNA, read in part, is TGTGCCAGCAGTATAGAGGGGGCGAGGGAT.

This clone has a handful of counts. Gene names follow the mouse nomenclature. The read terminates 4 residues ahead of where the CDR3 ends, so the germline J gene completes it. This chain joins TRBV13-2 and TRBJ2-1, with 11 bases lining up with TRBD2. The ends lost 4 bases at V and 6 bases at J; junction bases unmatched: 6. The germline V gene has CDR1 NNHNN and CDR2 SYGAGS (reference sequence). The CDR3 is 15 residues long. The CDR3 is CASGPRDWGIAEQFF. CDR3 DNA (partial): TGTGCCAGCGGTCCCCGGGACTGGGGGATTGCT.

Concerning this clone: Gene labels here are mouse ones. The CDR3 DNA, read in part, is TGTGCCAGCGGTGACCCCCGACTGGGGGGGCCCTAT. Amino acids: CASGDPRLGGPY. From start to end, the CDR3 is CASGDPRLGGPYEQYF. The genes are TRBV13-2 and TRBJ2-7; 12 bases align to TRBD2. The read falls 4 residues short of the CDR3 end, and the missing part is taken from the germline J gene. The CDR3 has 16 residues. The germline CDR1 and CDR2 sequences are NNHNN and SYGAGS (reference sequence). V lost 2 bases and J lost 2; bases outside the gene matches: 5.

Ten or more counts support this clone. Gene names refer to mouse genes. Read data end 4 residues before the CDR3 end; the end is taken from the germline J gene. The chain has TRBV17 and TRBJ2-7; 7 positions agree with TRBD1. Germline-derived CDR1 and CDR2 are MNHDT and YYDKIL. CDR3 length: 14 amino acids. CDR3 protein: CASSRDPRGYEQYF. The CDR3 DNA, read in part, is TGTGCTAGCAGTAGAGATCCCAGGGGGTAT.

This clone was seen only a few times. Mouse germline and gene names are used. The sequenced CDR3 bases are TGTGCCAGCAGTTTAAGACAGGGGCGGTATGCT. Translation gives CASSLRQGRYA. The CDR3 as a whole reads CASSLRQGRYAEQFF. The chain has TRBV19 and TRBJ2-1; 8 nucleotides agree with TRBD1. The read gets to within 4 residues of the CDR3 end, and the germline J gene fills in the rest. V was clipped by 4 bases and J by 4 bases; unmatched bases: 7. This CDR3 spans 15 amino acids. Germline V gene lookup returns CDR1 FNHDT and CDR2 SITEND (reference sequence).

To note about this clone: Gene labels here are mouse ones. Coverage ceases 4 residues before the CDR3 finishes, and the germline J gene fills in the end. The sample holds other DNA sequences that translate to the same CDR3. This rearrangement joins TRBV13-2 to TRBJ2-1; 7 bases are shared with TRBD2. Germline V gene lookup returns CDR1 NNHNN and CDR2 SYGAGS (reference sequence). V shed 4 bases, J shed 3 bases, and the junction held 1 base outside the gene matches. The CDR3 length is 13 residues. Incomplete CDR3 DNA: TGTGCCAGCGGTCTGGGGGTCTATGCT. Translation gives CASGLGVYA. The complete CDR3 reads CASGLGVYAEQFF.

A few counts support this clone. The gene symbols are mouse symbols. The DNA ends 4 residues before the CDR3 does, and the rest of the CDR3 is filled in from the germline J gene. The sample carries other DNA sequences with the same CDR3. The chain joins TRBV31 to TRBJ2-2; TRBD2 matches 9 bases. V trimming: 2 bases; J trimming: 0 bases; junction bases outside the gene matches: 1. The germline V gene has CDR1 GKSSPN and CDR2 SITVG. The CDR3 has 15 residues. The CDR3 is CAWSRLGANTGQLYF. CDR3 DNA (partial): TGTGCCTGGAGTAGACTGGGGGCAAACACCGGG.

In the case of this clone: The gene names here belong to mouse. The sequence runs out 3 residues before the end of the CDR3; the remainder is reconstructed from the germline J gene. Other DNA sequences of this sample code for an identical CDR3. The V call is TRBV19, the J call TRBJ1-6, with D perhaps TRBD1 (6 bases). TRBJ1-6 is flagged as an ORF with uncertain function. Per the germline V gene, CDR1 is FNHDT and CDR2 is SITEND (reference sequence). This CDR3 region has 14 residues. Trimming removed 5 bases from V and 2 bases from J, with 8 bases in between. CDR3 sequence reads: CASSRTAYNSPLYF. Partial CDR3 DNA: TGTGCCAGCAGCAGGACAGCCTATAATTCGCCC.

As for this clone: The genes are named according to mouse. This chain's CDR3 is CASSPTGANTGQLYF. CDR3 DNA, as far as it was read: TGTGCCAGCAGCCCGACAGGGGCAAACACCGGG. This chain joins TRBV5 and TRBJ2-2, with 8 bases that match TRBD1. The sequence runs out 4 residues before the end of the CDR3; the remainder is reconstructed from the germline J gene. The CDR3 contains 15 residues. The V gene's germline CDR1 is LGHNA and CDR2 YNLKQL (reference sequence). V was pared by 4 bases and J by 0 bases, with 1 base of the junction left unmatched.

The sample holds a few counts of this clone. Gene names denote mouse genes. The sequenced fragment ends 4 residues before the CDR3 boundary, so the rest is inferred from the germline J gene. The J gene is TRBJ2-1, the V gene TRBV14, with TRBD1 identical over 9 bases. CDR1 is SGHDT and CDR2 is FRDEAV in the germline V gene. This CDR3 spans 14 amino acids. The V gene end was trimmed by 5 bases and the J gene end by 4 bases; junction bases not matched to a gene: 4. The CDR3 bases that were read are TGTGCCAGCAGCCCCGGGACAGGGTATGCT. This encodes CASSPGTGYA. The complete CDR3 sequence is CASSPGTGYAEQFF.

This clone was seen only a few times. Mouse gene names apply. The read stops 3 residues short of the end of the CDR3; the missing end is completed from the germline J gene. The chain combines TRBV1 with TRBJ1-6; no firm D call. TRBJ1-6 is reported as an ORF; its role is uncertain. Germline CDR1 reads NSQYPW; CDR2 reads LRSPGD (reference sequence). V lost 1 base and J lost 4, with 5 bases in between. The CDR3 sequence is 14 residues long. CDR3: CTCSAAQYNSPLYF. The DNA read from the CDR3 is TGCACCTGCAGTGCAGCACAATATAATTCGCCC.

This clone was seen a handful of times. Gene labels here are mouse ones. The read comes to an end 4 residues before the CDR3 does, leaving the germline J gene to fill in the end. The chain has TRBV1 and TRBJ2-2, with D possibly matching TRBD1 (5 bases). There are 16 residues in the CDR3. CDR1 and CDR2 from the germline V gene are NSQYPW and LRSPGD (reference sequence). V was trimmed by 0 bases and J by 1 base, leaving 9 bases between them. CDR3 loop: CTCSADLDKNTGQLYF. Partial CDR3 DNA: TGCACCTGCAGTGCAGATTTGGACAAAAACACCGGG.

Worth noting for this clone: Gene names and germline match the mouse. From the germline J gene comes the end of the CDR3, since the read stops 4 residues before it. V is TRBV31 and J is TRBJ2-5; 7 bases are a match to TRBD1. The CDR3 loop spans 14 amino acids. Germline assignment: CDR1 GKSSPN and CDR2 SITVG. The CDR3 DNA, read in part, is TGTGCCTGGAGTCCACCGGGACAGTGGGAC. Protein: CAWSPPGQWD. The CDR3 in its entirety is CAWSPPGQWDTQYF.

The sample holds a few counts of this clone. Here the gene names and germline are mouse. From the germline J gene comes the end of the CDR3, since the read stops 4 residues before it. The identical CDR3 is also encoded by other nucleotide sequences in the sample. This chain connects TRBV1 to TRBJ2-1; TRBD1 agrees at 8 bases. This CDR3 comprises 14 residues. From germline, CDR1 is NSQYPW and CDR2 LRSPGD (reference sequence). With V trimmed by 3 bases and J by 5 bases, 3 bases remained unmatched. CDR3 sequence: CTCSAQTGDAEQFF. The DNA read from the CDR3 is TGCACCTGCAGTGCCCAGACAGGGGATGCT.

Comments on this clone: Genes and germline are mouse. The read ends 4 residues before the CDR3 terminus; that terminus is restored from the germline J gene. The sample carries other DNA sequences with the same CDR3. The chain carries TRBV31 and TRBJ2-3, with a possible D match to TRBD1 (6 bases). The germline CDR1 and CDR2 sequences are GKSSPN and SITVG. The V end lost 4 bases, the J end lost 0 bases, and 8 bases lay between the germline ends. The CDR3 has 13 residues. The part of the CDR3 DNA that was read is TGTGCCTGGACTGGACAGAGTGCAGAA. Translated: CAWTGQSAE. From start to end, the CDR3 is CAWTGQSAETLYF.

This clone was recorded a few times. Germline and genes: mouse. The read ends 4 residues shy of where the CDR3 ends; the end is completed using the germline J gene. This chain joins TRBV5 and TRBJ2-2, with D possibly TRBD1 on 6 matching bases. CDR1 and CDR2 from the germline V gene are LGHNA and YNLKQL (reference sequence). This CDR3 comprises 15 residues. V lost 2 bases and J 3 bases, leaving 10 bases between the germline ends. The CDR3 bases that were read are TGTGCCAGCAGCCAACAGGGGAGGGACACCGGG. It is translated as CASSQQGRDTG. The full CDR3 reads CASSQQGRDTGQLYF.

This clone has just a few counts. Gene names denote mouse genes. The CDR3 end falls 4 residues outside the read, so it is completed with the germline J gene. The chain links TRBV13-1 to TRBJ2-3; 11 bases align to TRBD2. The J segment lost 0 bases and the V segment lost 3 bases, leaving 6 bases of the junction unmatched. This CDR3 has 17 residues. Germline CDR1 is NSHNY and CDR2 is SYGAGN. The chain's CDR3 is CASSGARDWGSAETLYF. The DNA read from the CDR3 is TGTGCCAGCAGTGGGGCCCGGGACTGGGGGAGTGCAGAA.

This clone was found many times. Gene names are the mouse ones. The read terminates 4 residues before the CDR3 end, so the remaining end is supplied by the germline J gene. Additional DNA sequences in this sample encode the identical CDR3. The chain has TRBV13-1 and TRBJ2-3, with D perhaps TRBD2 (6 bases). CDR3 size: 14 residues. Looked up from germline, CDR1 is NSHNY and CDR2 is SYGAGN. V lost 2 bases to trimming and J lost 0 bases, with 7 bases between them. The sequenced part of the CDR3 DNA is TGTGCCAGCAGTGAGTGGGGGAGTGCAGAA. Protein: CASSEWGSAE. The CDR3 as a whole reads CASSEWGSAETLYF.

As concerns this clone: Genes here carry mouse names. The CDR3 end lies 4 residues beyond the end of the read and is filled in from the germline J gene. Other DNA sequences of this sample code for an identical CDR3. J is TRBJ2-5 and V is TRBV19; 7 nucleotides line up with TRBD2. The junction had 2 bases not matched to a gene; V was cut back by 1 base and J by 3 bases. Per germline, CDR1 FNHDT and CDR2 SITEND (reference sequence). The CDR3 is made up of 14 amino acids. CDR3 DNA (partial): TGTGCCAGCAGTATATCGGGGGGGCAAGAC. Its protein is CASSISGGQD. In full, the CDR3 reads CASSISGGQDTQYF.

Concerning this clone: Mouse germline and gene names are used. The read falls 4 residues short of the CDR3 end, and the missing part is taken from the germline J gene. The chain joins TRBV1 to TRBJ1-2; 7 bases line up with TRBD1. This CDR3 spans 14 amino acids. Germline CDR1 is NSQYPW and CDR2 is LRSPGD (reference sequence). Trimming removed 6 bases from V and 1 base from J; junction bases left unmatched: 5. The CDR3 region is CTCSQTGRNSDYTF. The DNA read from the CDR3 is TGCACCTGCAGCCAGACAGGGAGAAACTCC.

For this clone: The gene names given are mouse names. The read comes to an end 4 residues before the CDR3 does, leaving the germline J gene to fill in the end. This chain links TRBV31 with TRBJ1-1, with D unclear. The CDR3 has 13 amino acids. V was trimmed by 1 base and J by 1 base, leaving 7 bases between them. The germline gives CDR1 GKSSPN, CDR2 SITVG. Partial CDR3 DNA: TGTGCCTGGAGTCCCGACAAAAACACA. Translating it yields CAWSPDKNT. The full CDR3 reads CAWSPDKNTEVFF.

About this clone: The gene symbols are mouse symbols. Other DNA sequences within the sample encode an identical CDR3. Here the CDR3 reads CASSGGGRAEQFF. The CDR3 DNA, read in part, is TGTGCCAGCAGTGGAGGGGGTAGGGCT. The rearrangement links TRBV13-3 to TRBJ2-1; D may be TRBD1 (6 bases). Read sequence stops 4 residues before the CDR3 end, and the germline J gene provides the missing end. CDR3 length: 13 residues. The germline CDR1 and CDR2 sequences are NNHDY and SYVADS.

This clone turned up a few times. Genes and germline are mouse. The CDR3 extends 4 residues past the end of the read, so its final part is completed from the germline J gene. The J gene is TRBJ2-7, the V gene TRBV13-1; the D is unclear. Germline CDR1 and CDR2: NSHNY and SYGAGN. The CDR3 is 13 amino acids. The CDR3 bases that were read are TGTGCCAGCAGTGATGAAGACTTTTAT. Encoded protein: CASSDEDFY. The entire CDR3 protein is CASSDEDFYEQYF.